The present entry profiles one T cell receptor (beta chain) with its context. The data derive from a study of blood T cell repertoires in COVID-19. The wider study: PBMCs, B-cell-depleted T cells, or T cells were the source of the cDNA or gDNA that made up the material.

Produced via immunoSEQ multiplex PCR; TCRdb's table is partial and in-frame only. The table has roughly 410,000 clones, 75% to 90% seen once. Germline V lookup: CDR1 ENHRY, CDR2 SYGVKD. The CDR3 is 15 amino acids. The ends were cut back, 4 bases at V and 3 bases at J, with 15 bases in the middle. The source is a woman in her thirties or forties with COVID-19, enrolled during active disease. Sequenced: peripheral blood. This chain connects TRBV10-3 to TRBJ1-2, with unresolved D. The DNA of the CDR3 is TGTGCCATCAGTGGGAGTTGGGTCACTGACTATGGCTACACCTTC. Protein: CAISGSWVTDYGYTF.